These T cell receptor beta chains were read from a single sample in a study of shared clonotypes between healthy human individuals. Profiled with immunoSEQ multiplex PCR; TCRdb holds only in-frame clones, not every one. The sample consists of about 2.5 million clones, 85% to 95% of them appearing once. Sequencing was done on a sample of naive CD4+ T cells from PBMCs. The receptor set was obtained from a man younger than 30 in good health. Some clones in this sample may be carry-over from other donors' samples. Both conserved end residues are part of each CDR3. The D gene is left open where the match is weak. Size is omitted from some rows. Given values are once, few, many or a class for expanded clones.

DNA	CDR3	size	V	J	length	D
TGTGCCAGCAGCGTGTACAGTCAAGAGACCCAGTACTTC	CASSVYSQETQYF	.	TRBV9	TRBJ2-5	13	.
TGCAGCGTCTCCTCCCGCGCGGCTAATGAAAAACTGTTTTTT	CSVSSRAANEKLFF	.	TRBV29-1	TRBJ1-4	14	.
TGTGCCAGTTGCCCAGGCCCGTTCACCTCTGGAAACACCATATATTTT	CASCPGPFTSGNTIYF	.	TRBV19	TRBJ1-3	16	.
TGTGCCAGCAGCTTTGCGGCGAACACTGAAGCTTTCTTT	CASSFAANTEAFF	.	TRBV7-3	TRBJ1-1	13	.
TGCGCCAGCAGTGATAGGTGGTCAGATGGAAACACCATATATTTT	CASSDRWSDGNTIYF	.	TRBV10-2	TRBJ1-3	15	.
TGTGCCACCAGCAGCAAGAGGGAGCCCTACGAGCAGTACTTC	CATSSKREPYEQYF	.	TRBV15	TRBJ2-7	14	.
TGTGCCAGCCTTCGGGAGGCTAGCACAGATACGCAGTATTTT	CASLREASTDTQYF	.	TRBV2	TRBJ2-3	14	TRBD2
TGTGCCAGCACCACCACCACAGGAGCTACTGAAGCTTTCTTT	CASTTTTGATEAFF	.	TRBV7-2	TRBJ1-1	14	.
TGTGCCAGCAGTTTAATCGGGACAGGGGCCGCTGAAGCTTTCTTT	CASSLIGTGAAEAFF	.	TRBV27	TRBJ1-1	15	TRBD1
TGTGCCAGCAGCTTTCGAGCGGGAGTCAATGAGCAGTTCTTC	CASSFRAGVNEQFF	once	TRBV5-6	TRBJ2-1	14	TRBD2
TGTGCCAGCAGCTCTGGACTAGCGGTTGGGGCGGACTTC	CASSSGLAVGADF	.	TRBV11-2	TRBJ2-7	13	TRBD2
TGTGCCAGCAGCTTGAAAACAGGAACCTACGAGCAGTACTTC	CASSLKTGTYEQYF	once	TRBV5-4	TRBJ2-7	14	.
TGCGCCAGCAGCTTGCAAGCTGCCGGGGAGCTGTTTTTT	CASSLQAAGELFF	.	TRBV5-1	TRBJ2-2	13	.
TGTGCCAGCAGTTTACAAATGAACACTGAAGCTTTCTTT	CASSLQMNTEAFF	.	TRBV28	TRBJ1-1	13	.
TGTGCCAGCAGTTTCGGCGACTGGCGTCATCAGCCCCAGCATTTT	CASSFGDWRHQPQHF	.	TRBV28	TRBJ1-5	15	.
TGTGCCAGCAGCTTACAAATCAGCTCTGGAAACACCATATATTTT	CASSLQISSGNTIYF	.	TRBV14	TRBJ1-3	15	.
TGTGCCAGCAGCCGGGACAGGGGCGGCAATCAGCCCCAGCATTTT	CASSRDRGGNQPQHF	once	TRBV28	TRBJ1-5	15	TRBD1
TGCGCCAGCAGCCAAGAGTATGGCGGGGGGAGTATGGCGCAGTATTTT	CASSQEYGGGSMAQYF	.	TRBV4-1	TRBJ2-3	16	TRBD2
TGTGCCAGCAGTGGAGACAGGGAAGAGACCCAGTACTTC	CASSGDREETQYF	.	TRBV2	TRBJ2-5	13	TRBD1
TGTGCCAGCAGCTTAACAGGGGTTGGGAACACTGAAGCTTTCTTT	CASSLTGVGNTEAFF	.	TRBV7-3	TRBJ1-1	15	.
TGTGCCAGCAGTACCCCTATCCACACGAAACTGTTTTTT	CASSTPIHTKLFF	once	TRBV6-1	TRBJ1-4	13	.
TGTGCCAGCAGCGTAGAAGAGACCCAGTACTTC	CASSVEETQYF	.	TRBV9	TRBJ2-5	11	.
TGTGCCAGCAGCTCACTTACAGGGGTAACTGAAGCTTTCTTT	CASSSLTGVTEAFF	.	TRBV7-9	TRBJ1-1	14	TRBD1